One and the same sample provided the 5 T cell receptor beta chains below, sequenced in a study of monozygotic twins with inflammatory bowel disease. For each CDR3 protein, TCRdb gives one entry from its re-call of the 5' RACE reads, without DNA. In total, the table holds 300,000 to 400,000 distinct CDR3 sequences. The specimen sequenced was blood. The receptor set was obtained from a human donor with ulcerative colitis or Crohn's disease, or a healthy co-twin of an affected twin (not recorded which).

This chain uses TRBV12-3 or TRBV12-4 with TRBJ1-5; TCRdb indicates TRBD1, and absent DNA this call remains unverified. This CDR3 contains 16 residues. The CDR3 loop is CASSLPGGDGNQPQHF.

This chain uses TRBV24-1 with TRBJ1-1. This CDR3 region has 13 residues. Germline V gene sequence: CDR1 KGHDR, CDR2 SFDVKD. The CDR3 loop is CATGQGGHAEAFF.

The V call is TRBV4-2, the J call TRBJ2-1; the TCRdb call, TRBD1, lacks DNA for checking. Germline-derived CDR1 and CDR2 are LGHNA and YNFKEQ. The CDR3 is 17 amino acids. CDR3: CASSQDRSGAGYNEQFF.

The chain joins TRBV2 to TRBJ1-2. CDR1 SNHLY and CDR2 FYNNEI come from the germline V gene. The length of the CDR3 is 13 residues. The CDR3 here is CASSEGPRFGYTF.

CDR3 residues: CASSQDWGQGLSGNTIYF. The chain couples TRBV4-3 to TRBJ1-3; TCRdb's assignment of TRBD1 cannot be checked, as there is no DNA. CDR1 LGHNA and CDR2 YSLEER come from the germline V gene. The CDR3 covers 18 residues.